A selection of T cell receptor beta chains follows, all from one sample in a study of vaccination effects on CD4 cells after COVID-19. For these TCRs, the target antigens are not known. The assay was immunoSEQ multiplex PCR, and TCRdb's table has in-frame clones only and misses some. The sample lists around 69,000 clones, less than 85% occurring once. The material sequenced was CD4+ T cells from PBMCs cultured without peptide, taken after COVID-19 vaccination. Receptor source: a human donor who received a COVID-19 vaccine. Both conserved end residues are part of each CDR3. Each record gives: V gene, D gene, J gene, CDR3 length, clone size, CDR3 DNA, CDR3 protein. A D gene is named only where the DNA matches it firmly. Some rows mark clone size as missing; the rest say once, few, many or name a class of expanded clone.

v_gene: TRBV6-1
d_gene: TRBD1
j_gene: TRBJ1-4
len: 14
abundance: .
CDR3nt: TGTGCCAGCAGTGAACAGGGGGTTAGTGAAAAACTGTTTTTT
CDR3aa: CASSEQGVSEKLFF

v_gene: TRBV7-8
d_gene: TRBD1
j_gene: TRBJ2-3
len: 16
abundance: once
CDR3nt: TGTGCCAGCAGCTCGCGGACAGGGAGGACGACAGATACGCAGTATTTT
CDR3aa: CASSSRTGRTTDTQYF

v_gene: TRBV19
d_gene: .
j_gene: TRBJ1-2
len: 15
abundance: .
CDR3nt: TGTGCCAGTAGTATAAGACCACAGACGAACTATGGCTACACCTTC
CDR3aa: CASSIRPQTNYGYTF

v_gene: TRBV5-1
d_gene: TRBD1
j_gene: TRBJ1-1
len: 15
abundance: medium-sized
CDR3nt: TGCGCCAGCAAGCGGACAGGGCTCTCGTACACTGAAGCTTTCTTT
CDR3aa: CASKRTGLSYTEAFF

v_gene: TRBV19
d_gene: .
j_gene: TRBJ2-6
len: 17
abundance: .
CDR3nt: TGTGCCAGTAGTATGAGAACAGGTAGGGCTGGGGCCAACGTCCTGACTTTC
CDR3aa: CASSMRTGRAGANVLTF

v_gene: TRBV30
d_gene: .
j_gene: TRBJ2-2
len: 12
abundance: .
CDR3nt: TGTGCCTATGGAGGGAACACCGGGGAGCTGTTTTTT
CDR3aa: CAYGGNTGELFF

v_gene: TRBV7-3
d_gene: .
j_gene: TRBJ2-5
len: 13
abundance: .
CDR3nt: TGTGCCAGCAGCTTTGGGCAGGGGGAGACCCAGTACTTC
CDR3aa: CASSFGQGETQYF

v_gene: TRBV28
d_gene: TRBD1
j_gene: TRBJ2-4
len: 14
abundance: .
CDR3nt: TGTGCCAGCAGCCCCGGACAGGGAAGAGACATTCAGTACTTC
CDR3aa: CASSPGQGRDIQYF

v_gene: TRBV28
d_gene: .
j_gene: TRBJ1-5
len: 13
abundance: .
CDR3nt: TGTGCCAGCAGCCGGGACAGCAATCAGCCCCAGCATTTT
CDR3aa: CASSRDSNQPQHF

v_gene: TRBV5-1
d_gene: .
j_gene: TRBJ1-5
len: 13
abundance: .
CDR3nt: TGCGCCAGCAGCTTTTCAGGGAATCAGCCCCAGCATTTT
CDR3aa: CASSFSGNQPQHF

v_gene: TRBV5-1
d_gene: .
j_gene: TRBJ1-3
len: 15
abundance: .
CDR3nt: TGCGCCAGCAGCGGTGGAGGCGTCTCTGGAAACACCATATATTTT
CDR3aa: CASSGGGVSGNTIYF

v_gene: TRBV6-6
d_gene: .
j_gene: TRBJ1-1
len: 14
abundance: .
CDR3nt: TGTGCCAGCAGCGATAGAACTCGAGGGACTGAAGCTTTCTTT
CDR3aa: CASSDRTRGTEAFF

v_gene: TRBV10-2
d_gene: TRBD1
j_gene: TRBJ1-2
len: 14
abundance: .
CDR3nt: TGCGCCACCAGTTTGGACAGGGGGAACTATGGCTACACCTTC
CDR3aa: CATSLDRGNYGYTF

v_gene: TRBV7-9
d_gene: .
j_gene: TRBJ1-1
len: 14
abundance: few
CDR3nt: TGTGCCAGCAGCTTAGGAGGGGGGTTAACTGAAGCTTTCTTT
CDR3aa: CASSLGGGLTEAFF

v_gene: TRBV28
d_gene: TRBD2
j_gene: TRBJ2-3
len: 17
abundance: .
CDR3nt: TGTGCCAGCACCAGCGGGGCTCGCCAAAAAAGCACAGATACGCAGTATTTT
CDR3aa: CASTSGARQKSTDTQYF

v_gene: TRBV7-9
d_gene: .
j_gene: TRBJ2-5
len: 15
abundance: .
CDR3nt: TGTGCCAGCAGCTTAGCGGGGGGGCTTAAAGAGACCCAGTACTTC
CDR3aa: CASSLAGGLKETQYF

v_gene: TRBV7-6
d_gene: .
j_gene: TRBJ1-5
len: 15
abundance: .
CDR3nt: TGTGCCAGCAGCTTAGGGGGACCCGGCAATCAGCCCCAGCATTTT
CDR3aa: CASSLGGPGNQPQHF

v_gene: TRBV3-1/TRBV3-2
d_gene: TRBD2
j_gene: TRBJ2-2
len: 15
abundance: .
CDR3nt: TGTGCCAGCAGCCAGCGGGGGGGTAGGCCCGGGGAGCTGTTTTTT
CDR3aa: CASSQRGGRPGELFF

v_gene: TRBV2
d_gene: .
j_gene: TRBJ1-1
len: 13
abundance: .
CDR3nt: TGTGCCAGCCACAGGGAGGGGGGGACTGAAGCTTTCTTT
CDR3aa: CASHREGGTEAFF

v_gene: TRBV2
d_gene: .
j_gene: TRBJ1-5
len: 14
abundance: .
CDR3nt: TGTGCCAGCCGTGCGACAGGAGGCTTCCAGCCCCAGCATTTT
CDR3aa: CASRATGGFQPQHF

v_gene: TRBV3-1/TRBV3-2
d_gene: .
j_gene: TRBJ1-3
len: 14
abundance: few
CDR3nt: TGTGCCAGCAGCCAAGTCTACTCTGGAAACACCATATATTTT
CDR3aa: CASSQVYSGNTIYF

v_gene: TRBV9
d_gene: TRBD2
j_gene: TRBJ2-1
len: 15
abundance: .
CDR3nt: TGTGCCAGCAGCGTGATCGGGGGGGCCGGGGATGAGCAGTTCTTC
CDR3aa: CASSVIGGAGDEQFF

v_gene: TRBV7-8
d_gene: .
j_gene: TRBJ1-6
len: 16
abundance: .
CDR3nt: TGTGCCAGCAGCTCCCTCAACGCTCGGAATGGTTCACCCCTCCACTTT
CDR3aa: CASSSLNARNGSPLHF

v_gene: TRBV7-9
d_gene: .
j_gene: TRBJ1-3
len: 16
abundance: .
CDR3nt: TGTGCCAGCAGCCCCAGCGCCGAAATCTCTGGAAACACCATATATTTT
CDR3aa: CASSPSAEISGNTIYF

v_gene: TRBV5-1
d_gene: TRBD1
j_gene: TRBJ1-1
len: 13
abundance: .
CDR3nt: TGCGCCAGCAGCATTGGACAGGGCTCTGAAGCTTTCTTT
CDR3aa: CASSIGQGSEAFF

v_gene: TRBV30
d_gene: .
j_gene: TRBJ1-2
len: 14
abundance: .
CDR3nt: TGTGCCTGGCGGAACTTGGGGGGGAACTATGGCTACACCTTC
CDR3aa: CAWRNLGGNYGYTF

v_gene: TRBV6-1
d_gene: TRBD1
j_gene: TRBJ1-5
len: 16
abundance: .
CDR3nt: TGTGCCAGCAGTGAAGGAACAGGGGGCGGCAATCAGCCCCAGCATTTT
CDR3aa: CASSEGTGGGNQPQHF